These T cell receptor beta chains were read from a single sample in a study of blood T cell repertoires in COVID-19. Here immunoSEQ multiplex PCR was the method, and the copy in TCRdb shows in-frame clones only, minus some. The sample has more than 70,000 clones, approximately 78% seen once. Input material: peripheral blood. The receptors derive from a human donor in a cohort sampled during active COVID-19. The CDR3 runs from the conserved cysteine through the conserved F or W. A D gene is named only where the DNA matches it firmly. Clone size is not always given. Where it is, it says once, few, many or a class for expanded clones.

v_gene	j_gene	abundance	d_gene	CDR3aa	CDR3nt
TRBV2	TRBJ2-3	-	-	CASRGPYGGGTDTQYF	TGTGCCAGCAGGGGCCCATATGGGGGCGGCACAGATACGCAGTATTTT
TRBV5-6	TRBJ2-7	-	-	CASSLGGSPVNEQYF	TGTGCCAGCAGCTTGGGGGGCTCCCCGGTAAACGAGCAGTACTTC
TRBV24-1	TRBJ2-7	-	-	CATSDSYEQYF	TGTGCCACCAGTGATTCATACGAGCAGTACTTC
TRBV2	TRBJ2-7	-	-	CASSESALQGSYEQYF	TGTGCCAGCAGTGAAAGCGCCCTACAGGGCTCCTACGAGCAGTACTTC
TRBV18	TRBJ1-4	-	TRBD1	CASSPPGTATNEKLFF	TGTGCCAGCTCACCACCCGGGACAGCAACTAATGAAAAACTGTTTTTT
TRBV6-5	TRBJ2-7	-	TRBD1	CASSTGGIYEQYF	TGTGCCAGCAGTACAGGGGGTATCTACGAGCAGTACTTC
TRBV30	TRBJ1-1	once	-	CAWSLRLQGPEAFF	TGTGCCTGGAGTCTCCGCCTACAGGGCCCTGAAGCTTTCTTT
TRBV15	TRBJ1-6	-	TRBD1	CATSLTGTNNSPLHF	TGTGCCACCAGCCTGACAGGGACCAATAATTCACCCCTCCACTTT
TRBV5-1	TRBJ1-6	-	-	CASSPYSTGSDSPLHF	TGCGCCAGCAGCCCCTATTCAACAGGGTCCGATTCACCCCTCCACTTT
TRBV5-1	TRBJ2-1	-	-	CASSLGQVSYNEQFF	TGCGCCAGCAGCTTGGGACAGGTCTCCTACAATGAGCAGTTCTTC
TRBV7-3	TRBJ1-6	-	-	CASSLTGIPGSLHF	TGTGCCAGCAGCTTAACGGGCATTCCTGGGTCCCTCCACTTT
TRBV28	TRBJ2-7	-	TRBD1	CASRSGTGGEQYF	TGTGCCAGCAGGTCCGGGACAGGGGGCGAGCAGTACTTC
TRBV4-1	TRBJ1-2	-	TRBD1	CASSQDRGIGGYTF	TGCGCCAGCAGCCAGGACAGGGGAATCGGCGGCTACACCTTC
TRBV5-1	TRBJ2-1	-	TRBD2	CASSLVSGGSYEQFF	TGCGCCAGCAGCTTGGTTAGCGGGGGGAGCTATGAGCAGTTCTTC
TRBV6-6	TRBJ2-5	-	-	CASNEGGQETQYF	TGTGCCAGCAATGAGGGGGGGCAAGAGACCCAGTACTTC
TRBV4-2	TRBJ2-2	-	-	CASSHQPSAGDLAGELFF	TGTGCCAGCAGCCACCAGCCCTCTGCGGGTGATTTGGCCGGGGAGCTGTTTTTT
TRBV6-5	TRBJ1-5	-	TRBD1	CASSYRGHQPQHF	TGTGCCAGCAGTTACAGGGGGCATCAGCCCCAGCATTTT
TRBV15	TRBJ1-5	few	TRBD1	CATSRGLDRGLSSQPQHF	TGTGCCACCAGCAGAGGCTTGGACAGGGGCTTAAGCAGCCAGCCCCAGCATTTT
TRBV4-1	TRBJ1-4	-	TRBD1	CASGSSQRTGNEKLFF	TGCGCCAGCGGCTCTAGCCAGAGGACAGGGAATGAAAAACTGTTTTTT
TRBV9	TRBJ2-3	-	TRBD1	CASSVAHRGTDTQYF	TGTGCCAGCAGCGTAGCTCACAGGGGGACAGATACGCAGTATTTT
TRBV7-3	TRBJ1-4	-	-	CASSTSGRSTNEKLFF	TGTGCCAGCAGTACCTCCGGGAGATCAACTAATGAAAAACTGTTTTTT
TRBV9	TRBJ1-5	few	TRBD1	CASTLGGRGDRVNQPQHF	TGTGCCAGCACCCTAGGGGGCCGGGGGGACAGGGTCAATCAGCCCCAGCATTTT
TRBV10-3	TRBJ2-2	-	TRBD2	CAISERLAGVTGELFF	TGTGCCATCAGTGAGAGACTAGCGGGAGTCACCGGGGAGCTGTTTTTT
TRBV12-3/TRBV12-4	TRBJ2-3	-	-	CASSPGVYTQYF	TGTGCCAGCAGCCCCGGGGTTTATACGCAGTATTTT
TRBV30	TRBJ2-1	few	TRBD1	CAWAGTGANEQFF	TGTGCCTGGGCCGGGACAGGGGCCAATGAGCAGTTCTTC
TRBV20-1	TRBJ1-5	-	TRBD1	CSASPSDRDSQPQHF	TGCAGTGCTAGTCCCTCGGACAGGGACAGTCAGCCCCAGCATTTT
TRBV28	TRBJ1-1	-	TRBD1	CASSPPAGGFTEAFF	TGTGCCAGCAGCCCGCCCGCAGGGGGCTTCACTGAAGCTTTCTTT
TRBV18	TRBJ2-1	-	-	CASSILGGLRDEQFF	TGTGCCAGCTCAATCTTAGGCGGTCTACGGGATGAGCAGTTCTTC